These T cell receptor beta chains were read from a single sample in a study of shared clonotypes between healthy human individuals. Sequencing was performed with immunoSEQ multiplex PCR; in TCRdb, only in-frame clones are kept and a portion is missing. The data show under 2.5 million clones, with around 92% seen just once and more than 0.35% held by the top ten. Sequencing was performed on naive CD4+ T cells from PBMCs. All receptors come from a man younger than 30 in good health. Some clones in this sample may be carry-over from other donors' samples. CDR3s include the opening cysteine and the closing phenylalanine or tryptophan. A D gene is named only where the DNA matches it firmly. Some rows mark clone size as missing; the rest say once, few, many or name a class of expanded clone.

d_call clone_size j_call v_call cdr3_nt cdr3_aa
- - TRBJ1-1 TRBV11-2 TGTGCCAGCAGCTTAGAACAACTACCGAACACTGAAGCTTTCTTT CASSLEQLPNTEAFF
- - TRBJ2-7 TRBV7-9 TGTGCCAGCAGCTTAGGTTCCAAGTTTCTCGAGCAGTACTTC CASSLGSKFLEQYF
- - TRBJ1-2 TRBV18 TGTGCCAGCTCACCGGGCGGGACACCTCCATGGGCCTTC CASSPGGTPPWAF
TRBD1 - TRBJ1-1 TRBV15 TGTGCCACCAGCAGAGATCTGAGGGGACAGGGGGAATCCAACACTGAAGCTTTCTTT CATSRDLRGQGESNTEAFF
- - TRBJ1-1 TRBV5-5 TGTGCCAGCAGCCTCCCGGGGAACACTGAAGCTTTCTTT CASSLPGNTEAFF
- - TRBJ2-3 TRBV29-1 TGCAGCGTCACCAGACAGCCTCTCAGGACAGATACGCAGTATTTT CSVTRQPLRTDTQYF
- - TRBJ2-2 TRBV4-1 TGCGCCAGCAGCAGGGAGAGGGTTGGTCACACCGGGGAGCTGTTTTTT CASSRERVGHTGELFF
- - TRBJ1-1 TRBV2 TGTGCCAGCATGAAAAGGGGCGAAGTCCCTAACACTGAAGCTTTCTTT CASMKRGEVPNTEAFF
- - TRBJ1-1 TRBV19 TGTGCCAGTAGTTACCGGGGCTCGAACACTGAAGCTTTCTTT CASSYRGSNTEAFF
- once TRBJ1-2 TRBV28 TGTGCCAGCAGTTTTGGGACAACCTATGGCTACACCTTC CASSFGTTYGYTF
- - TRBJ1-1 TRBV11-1 TGTGCCAGCAGCCGTGACACTGAAGCTTTCTTT CASSRDTEAFF
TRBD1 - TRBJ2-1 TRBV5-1 TGCGCCAGCAGCGACAGGGGGGCTAGTGCAGGCAATGAGCAGTTCTTC CASSDRGASAGNEQFF
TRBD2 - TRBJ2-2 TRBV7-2 TGTGCCAGCAGCTTATATAGCGGGCGTAACACCGGGGAGCTGTTTTTT CASSLYSGRNTGELFF
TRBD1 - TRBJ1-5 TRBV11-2 TGTGCCAGCAGCTTAGTAGGCCCTAACAGGGGCCCCCAGGATCAGCCCCAGCATTTT CASSLVGPNRGPQDQPQHF
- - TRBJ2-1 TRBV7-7 TGTGCCAGCAGCTTAAACAGAAACAATGAGCAGTTCTTC CASSLNRNNEQFF
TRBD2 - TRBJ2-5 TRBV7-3 TGTGCCAGCAGCTTAGGGACTAGTAGTCGAGAGACCCAGTACTTC CASSLGTSSRETQYF
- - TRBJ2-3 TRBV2 TGTGCCAGCATTAGAGAGCGCACAGATACGCAGTATTTT CASIRERTDTQYF
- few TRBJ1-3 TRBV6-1 TGTGCCAGCAGTGAGGTTACGGGACACACCATATATTTT CASSEVTGHTIYF
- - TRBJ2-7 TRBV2 TGTGTCAGCAGTGAAGTGGGCCTCGCTAGCGTCCGGTTC CVSSEVGLASVRF
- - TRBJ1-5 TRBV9 TGTGCCAGCAGCGTAATGGCAGGAAATCAGCCCCAGCATTTT CASSVMAGNQPQHF
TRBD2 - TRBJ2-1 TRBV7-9 TGTGCCAGCAGCACCCGACTAGCGGGAGAATTCAATGAGCAGTTCTTC CASSTRLAGEFNEQFF
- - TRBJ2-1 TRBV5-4 TGTGCCAGCAGTCAGAAGCGGTATAGCTCCTACAATGAGCAGTTCTTC CASSQKRYSSYNEQFF
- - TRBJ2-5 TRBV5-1 TGCGCCAGCAGCTTCAGGGTACAAGAGACCCAGTACTTC CASSFRVQETQYF
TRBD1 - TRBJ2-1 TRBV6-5 TGTGCCAGCAGAGGACAGGGGGTGAATGAGCAGTTCTTC CASRGQGVNEQFF
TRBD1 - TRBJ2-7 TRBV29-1 TGCAGCGTGGCCCCCGGGACAGGGGGCCCCTACGAGCAGTACTTC CSVAPGTGGPYEQYF
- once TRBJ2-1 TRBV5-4 TGTGCCAGCAGCTTGGTACACAGGGACAATGAGCAGTTCTTC CASSLVHRDNEQFF
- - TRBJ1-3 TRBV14 TGTGCCAGCAGCTGGAGTGGGACTTATTCTGGAAACACCATATATTTT CASSWSGTYSGNTIYF
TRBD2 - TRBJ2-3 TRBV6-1 TGTGCCAGCAGTGGAATAGCGGGAGGCACAGATACGCAGTATTTT CASSGIAGGTDTQYF
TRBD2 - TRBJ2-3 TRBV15 TGTGCCACCAGCAGAGGAAGAAGAGGTAGCGGGGACACAGATACGCAGTATTTT CATSRGRRGSGDTDTQYF
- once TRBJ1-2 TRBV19 TGTGCCAGTAGTAAGGCGCGAGGTAACTATGGCTACACCTTC CASSKARGNYGYTF
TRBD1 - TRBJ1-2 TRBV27 TGTGCCAGCAGTTCCCAGACAGGGGGCAACTATGGCTACACCTTC CASSSQTGGNYGYTF
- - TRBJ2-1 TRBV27 TGTGCCAGCAGTGTGACTAGTAGCAATGAGCAGTTCTTC CASSVTSSNEQFF
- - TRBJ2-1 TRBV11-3 TGTGCCAGCAGCTTAGGTTACAATGAGCAGTTCTTC CASSLGYNEQFF
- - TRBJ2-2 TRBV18 TGTGCCAGCTCACCAGGGACCTCCACCGGGGAGCTGTTTTTT CASSPGTSTGELFF
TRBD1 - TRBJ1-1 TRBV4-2 TGTGCCAGCAGCCGAGAGGGACAGGAGTTAGTGGCTTTCTTT CASSREGQELVAFF
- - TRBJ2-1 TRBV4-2 TGTGCCAGCAGCCAAGGCCGGTTAAGTCCTTGGTACAATGAGCAGTTCTTC CASSQGRLSPWYNEQFF
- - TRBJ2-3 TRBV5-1 TGCGCCAGCAAACCGGGCTCCCCCACAGATACGCAGTATTTT CASKPGSPTDTQYF
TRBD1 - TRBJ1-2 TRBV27 TGTGCCAGCAGTATACGACAGGGACTAAACTATGGCTACACCTTC CASSIRQGLNYGYTF
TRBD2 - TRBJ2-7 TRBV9 TGTGCCAGCAGCACACGCGGGACTAGCGGCGAGCAGTACTTC CASSTRGTSGEQYF
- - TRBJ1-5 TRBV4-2 TGTGCCAGCAGCCAAGATCTAATGAATCAGCCCCAGCATTTT CASSQDLMNQPQHF
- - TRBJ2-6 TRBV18 TGTGCCAGCTCTGACCCTATTAACAGGTTGGTTGCCGGGGCCAACGTCCTGACTTTC CASSDPINRLVAGANVLTF
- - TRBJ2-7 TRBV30 TGTGCCTCTACCCAGGGCCTAACCTACGAGCAGTACTTC CASTQGLTYEQYF
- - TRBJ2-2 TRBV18 TGTGCCAGCTCACGAGTTAGTGTCGGGAAGAACACCGGGGAGCTGTTTTTT CASSRVSVGKNTGELFF
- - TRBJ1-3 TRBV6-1 TGTGCCAGCAGTGCCGGGACAAATATTGGAAACACCATATATTTT CASSAGTNIGNTIYF
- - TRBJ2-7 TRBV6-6 TGTGCCAGCAGTACGACAGGCTCCTACGAGCAGTACTTC CASSTTGSYEQYF
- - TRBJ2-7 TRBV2 TGTGCCGCCAGTACTTTCGGATACGAGCAGTACTTC CAASTFGYEQYF
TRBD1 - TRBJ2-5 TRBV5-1 TGCGCCAGCAGCCCGGGGACAGTACAAGAGACCCAGTACTTC CASSPGTVQETQYF
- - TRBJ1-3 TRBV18 TGTGCCAGCTCACCCGTCGGCGGTTTTGCTCCACGATCTGGAAACACCATATATTTT CASSPVGGFAPRSGNTIYF
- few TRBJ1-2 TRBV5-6 TGTGCCAGCAGCTTGGAACAGAACTATGGCTACACCTTC CASSLEQNYGYTF
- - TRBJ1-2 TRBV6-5 TGTGCCAGCAGTCCTATTATCGTGGGGTATGGCTACACCTTC CASSPIIVGYGYTF
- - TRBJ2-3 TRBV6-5 TGTGCCAGCAGCCTCCACCGCAGGACAGATACGCAGTATTTT CASSLHRRTDTQYF
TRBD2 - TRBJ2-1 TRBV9 TGTGCCAGCAGCCCCCGAGGGGGACTAGCGGGAGGCAGCTCCTACAATGAGCAGTTCTTC CASSPRGGLAGGSSYNEQFF
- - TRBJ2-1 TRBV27 TGTGCCAGCAGTCCCGGGTACAATGAGCAGTTCTTC CASSPGYNEQFF
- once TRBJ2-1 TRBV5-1 TGCGCCAGCAGCTTGGACCCCAGCTCCTACAATGAGCAGTTCTTC CASSLDPSSYNEQFF
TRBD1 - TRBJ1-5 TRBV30 TGTGCCTGGGACAGGGGCGGTCAGCCCCAGCATTTT CAWDRGGQPQHF
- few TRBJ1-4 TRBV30 TGTGCCTGGAGTGACGGGGTCGGTGAAAAACTGTTTTTT CAWSDGVGEKLFF
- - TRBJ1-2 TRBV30 TGTGCCTGGCTACCGACAGGCTTCTATGGCTACACCTTC CAWLPTGFYGYTF
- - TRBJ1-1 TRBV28 TGTGCCAGCAGTTTGCAGGGCTACACTGAAGCTTTCTTT CASSLQGYTEAFF
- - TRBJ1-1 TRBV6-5 TGTGCCAGCAGGTACAGAGCAACGCCGAACACTGAAGCTTTCTTT CASRYRATPNTEAFF